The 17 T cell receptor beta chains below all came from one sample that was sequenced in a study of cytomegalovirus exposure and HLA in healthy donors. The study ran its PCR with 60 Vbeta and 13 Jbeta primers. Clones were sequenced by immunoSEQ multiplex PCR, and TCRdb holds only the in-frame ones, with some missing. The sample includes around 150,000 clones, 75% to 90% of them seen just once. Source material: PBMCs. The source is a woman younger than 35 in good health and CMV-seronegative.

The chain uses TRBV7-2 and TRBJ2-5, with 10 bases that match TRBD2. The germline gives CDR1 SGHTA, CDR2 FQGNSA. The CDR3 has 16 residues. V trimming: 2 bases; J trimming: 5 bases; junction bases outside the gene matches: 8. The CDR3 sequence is CASSLPLGLAKETQYF. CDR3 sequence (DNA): TGTGCCAGCAGCTTACCTTTGGGACTAGCGAAGGAGACCCAGTACTTC.

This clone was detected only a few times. The CDR3 nucleotides read TGCGCCAGCAGTCCGGTGGACAGTGGGGTTGAAAAACTGTTTTTT. Encoded protein: CASSPVDSGVEKLFF. The rearrangement links TRBV5-1 to TRBJ1-4, with D perhaps matching TRBD1 (6 bases). The CDR3 has 15 residues. Per germline, CDR1 SGHRS and CDR2 YFSETQ. The V end lost 5 bases, the J end lost 7 bases, and 18 bases lay between the germline ends.

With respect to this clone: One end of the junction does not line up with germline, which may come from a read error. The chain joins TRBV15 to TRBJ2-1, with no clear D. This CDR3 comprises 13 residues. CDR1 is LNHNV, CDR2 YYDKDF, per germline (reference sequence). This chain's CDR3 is CAARRRGNNEQFF. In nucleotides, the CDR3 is TGTGCCGCCAGGCGCCGCGGAAACAATGAGCAGTTCTTC.

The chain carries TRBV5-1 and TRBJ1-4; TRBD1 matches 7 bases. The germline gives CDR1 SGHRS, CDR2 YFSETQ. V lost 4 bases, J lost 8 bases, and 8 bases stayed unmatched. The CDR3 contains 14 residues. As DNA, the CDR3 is TGCGCCAGCAGCGTCGAGGGGGCGCGAGAAAAACTGTTTTTT. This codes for CASSVEGAREKLFF. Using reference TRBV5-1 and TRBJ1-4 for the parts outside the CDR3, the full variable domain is KAGVTQTPRYLIKTRGQQVTLSCSPISGHRSVSWYQQTPGQGLQFLFEYFSETQRNKGNFPGRFSGRQFSNSRSEMNVSTLELGDSALYLCASSVEGAREKLFFGSGTQLSVL.

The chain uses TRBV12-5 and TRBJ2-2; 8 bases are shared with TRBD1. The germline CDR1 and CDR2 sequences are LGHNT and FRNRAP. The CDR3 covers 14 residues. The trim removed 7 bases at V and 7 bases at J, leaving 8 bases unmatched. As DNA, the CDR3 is TGTGCTAGTGTCCCGGACAGGGTCGGCGGGGAGCTGTTTTTT. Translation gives CASVPDRVGGELFF.

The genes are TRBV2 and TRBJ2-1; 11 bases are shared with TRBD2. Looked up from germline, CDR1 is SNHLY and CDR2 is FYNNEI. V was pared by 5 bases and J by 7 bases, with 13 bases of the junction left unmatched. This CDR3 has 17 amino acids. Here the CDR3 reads CASSSRLAGSPGNEQFF. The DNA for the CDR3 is TGTGCCAGCAGTAGTCGACTAGCGGGAAGTCCTGGGAATGAGCAGTTCTTC.

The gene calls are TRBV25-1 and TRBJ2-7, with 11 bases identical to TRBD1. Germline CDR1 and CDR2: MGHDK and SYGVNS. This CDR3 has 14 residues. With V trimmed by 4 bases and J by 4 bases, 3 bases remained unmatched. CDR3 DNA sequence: TGTGCCAGCAGTGCTGGACAGGGGGCTTACGAGCAGTACTTC. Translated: CASSAGQGAYEQYF.

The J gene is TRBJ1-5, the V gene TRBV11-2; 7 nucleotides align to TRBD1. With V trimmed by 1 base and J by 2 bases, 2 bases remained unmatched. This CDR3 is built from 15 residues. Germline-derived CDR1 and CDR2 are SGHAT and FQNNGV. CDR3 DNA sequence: TGTGCCAGCAGCTTAGCAGGGGGAGGCAATCAGCCCCAGCATTTT. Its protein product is CASSLAGGGNQPQHF.

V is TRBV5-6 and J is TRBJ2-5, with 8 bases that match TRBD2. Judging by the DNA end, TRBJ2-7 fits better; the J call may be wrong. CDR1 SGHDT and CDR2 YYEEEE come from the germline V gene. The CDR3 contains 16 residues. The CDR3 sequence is CASSFRSGMGSYEQYF. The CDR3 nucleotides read TGTGCCAGCAGCTTCCGTAGCGGGATGGGCTCCTACGAGCAGTACTTC.

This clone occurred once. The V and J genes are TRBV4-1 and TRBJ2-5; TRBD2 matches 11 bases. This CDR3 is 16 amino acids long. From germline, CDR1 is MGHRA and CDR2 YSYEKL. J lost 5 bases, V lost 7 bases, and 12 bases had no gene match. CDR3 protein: CASTPVAGGPVETQYF. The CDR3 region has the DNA TGCGCCAGCACCCCCGTAGCGGGGGGGCCCGTGGAGACCCAGTACTTC.

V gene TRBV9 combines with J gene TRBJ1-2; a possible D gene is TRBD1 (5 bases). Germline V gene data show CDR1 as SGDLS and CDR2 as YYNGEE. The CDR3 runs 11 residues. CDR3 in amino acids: CAGGDDYGYTF. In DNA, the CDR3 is TGTGCAGGAGGGGACGACTATGGCTACACCTTC.

This CDR3 is CAIRERVGTYNEQFF. CDR3 sequence (DNA): TGTGCCATCAGGGAACGGGTAGGAACCTACAATGAGCAGTTCTTC. V gene TRBV10-3 combines with J gene TRBJ2-1, with D unresolved. CDR1 and CDR2 from the germline V gene are ENHRY and SYGVKD. This CDR3 region has 15 residues. The V end was cut by 6 bases, the J end by 2 bases, with 14 bases between.

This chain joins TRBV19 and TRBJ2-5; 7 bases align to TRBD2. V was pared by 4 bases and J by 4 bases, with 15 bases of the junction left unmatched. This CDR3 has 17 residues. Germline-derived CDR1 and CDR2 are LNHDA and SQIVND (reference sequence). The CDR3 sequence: CASSTTPGREGRETQYF. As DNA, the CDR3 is TGTGCCAGTAGTACTACCCCCGGAAGGGAGGGAAGAGAGACCCAGTACTTC.

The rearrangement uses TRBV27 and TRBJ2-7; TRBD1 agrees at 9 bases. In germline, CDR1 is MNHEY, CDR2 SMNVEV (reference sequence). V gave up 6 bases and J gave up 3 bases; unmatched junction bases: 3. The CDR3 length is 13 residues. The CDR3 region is CASRTGGNYEQYF. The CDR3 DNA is TGTGCCAGCAGGACAGGGGGGAACTACGAGCAGTACTTC.

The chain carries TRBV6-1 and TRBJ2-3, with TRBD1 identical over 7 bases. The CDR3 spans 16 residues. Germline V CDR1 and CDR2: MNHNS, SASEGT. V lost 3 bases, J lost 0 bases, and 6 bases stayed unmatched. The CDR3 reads CASSDAAGGSTDTQYF. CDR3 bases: TGTGCCAGCAGTGACGCTGCAGGGGGAAGCACAGATACGCAGTATTTT.

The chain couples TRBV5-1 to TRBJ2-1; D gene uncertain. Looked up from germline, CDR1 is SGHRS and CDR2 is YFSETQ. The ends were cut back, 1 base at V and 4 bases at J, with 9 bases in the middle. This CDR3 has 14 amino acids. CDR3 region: CASSLWQTYNEQFF. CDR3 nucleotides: TGCGCCAGCAGCTTGTGGCAAACGTACAATGAGCAGTTCTTC.

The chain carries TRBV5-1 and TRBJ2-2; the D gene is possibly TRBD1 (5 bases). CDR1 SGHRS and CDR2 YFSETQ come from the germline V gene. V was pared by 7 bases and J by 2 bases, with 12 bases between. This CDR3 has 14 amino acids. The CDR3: CASLPGRNTGELFF. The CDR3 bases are TGCGCCAGCTTGCCAGGGCGCAACACCGGGGAGCTGTTTTTT.